This T cell receptor beta chain was recovered during a study of blood T cell repertoires in COVID-19. Across the whole study: COVID-19 samples, acute and convalescent, were from the United States, Italy and Spain. T cells, B-cell-depleted T cells, or PBMCs provided the cDNA or gDNA that served as material.

V was trimmed by 4 bases and J by 5 bases, leaving 11 bases between them. The germline V gene has CDR1 LGHNA and CDR2 YNFKEQ. This CDR3 comprises 13 residues. Source study methods: From reference gene primer amplification, estimates of nucleated cell counts were derived. Measured with immunoSEQ multiplex PCR; TCRdb has only the in-frame clones, and not every one. Clone size and V and J calls were adopted from that table, with D and trimming inferred from the DNA. The sample yields 200,000 or so clones, around 80% seen once. The sequencing sample was made of peripheral blood. The clonotype was recovered from a human donor in a cohort sampled during active COVID-19. This chain links TRBV4-2 with TRBJ2-5; D gene unclear. Here the CDR3 reads CASSLASDETQYF. Here the CDR3 DNA reads TGTGCCAGCAGCCTGGCTAGTGACGAGACCCAGTACTTC.